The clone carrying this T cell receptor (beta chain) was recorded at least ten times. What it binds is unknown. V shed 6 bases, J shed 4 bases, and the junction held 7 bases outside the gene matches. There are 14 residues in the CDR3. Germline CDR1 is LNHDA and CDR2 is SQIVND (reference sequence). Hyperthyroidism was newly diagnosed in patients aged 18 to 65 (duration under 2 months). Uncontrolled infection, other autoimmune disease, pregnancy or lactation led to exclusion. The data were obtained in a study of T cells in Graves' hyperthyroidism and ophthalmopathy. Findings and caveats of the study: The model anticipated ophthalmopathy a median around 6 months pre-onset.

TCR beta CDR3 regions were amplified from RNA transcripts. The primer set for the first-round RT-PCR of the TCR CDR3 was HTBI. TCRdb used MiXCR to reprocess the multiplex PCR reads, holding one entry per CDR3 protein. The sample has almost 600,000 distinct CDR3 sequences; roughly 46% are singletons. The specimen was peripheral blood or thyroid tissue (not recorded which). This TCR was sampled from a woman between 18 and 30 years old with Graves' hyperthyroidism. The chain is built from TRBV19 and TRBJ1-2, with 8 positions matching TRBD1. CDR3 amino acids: CASSPAGGAYGYTF. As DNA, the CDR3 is TGTGCCAGTAGCCCCGCAGGGGGCGCCTATGGCTACACCTTC.